The entry that follows covers one T cell receptor beta chain sequence. This sample stems from a study of CD8 T cells in Susac syndrome. The V end was cut by 7 bases, the J end by 0 bases, with 13 bases between. The CDR3 totals 14 residues. Germline V gene data show CDR1 as MDHEN and CDR2 as SYDVKM. Reverse transcription of roughly 0.45 to 1 ug RNA used random hexamers. Each CDR3 protein gets one entry after TCRdb re-called the immunoSEQ multiplex PCR reads with MiXCR. Of around 110,000 distinct CDR3 sequences in the sample, 96% were seen once. The specimen sequenced was CD4+ T cells from PBMCs. V and J are TRBV28 and TRBJ2-7; D not certain. This sequence was found in a human donor with Susac syndrome. The CDR3 here is CASKFADSSYEQYF. The CDR3 bases are TGTGCCAGCAAGTTCGCGGATAGCTCCTACGAGCAGTACTTC.